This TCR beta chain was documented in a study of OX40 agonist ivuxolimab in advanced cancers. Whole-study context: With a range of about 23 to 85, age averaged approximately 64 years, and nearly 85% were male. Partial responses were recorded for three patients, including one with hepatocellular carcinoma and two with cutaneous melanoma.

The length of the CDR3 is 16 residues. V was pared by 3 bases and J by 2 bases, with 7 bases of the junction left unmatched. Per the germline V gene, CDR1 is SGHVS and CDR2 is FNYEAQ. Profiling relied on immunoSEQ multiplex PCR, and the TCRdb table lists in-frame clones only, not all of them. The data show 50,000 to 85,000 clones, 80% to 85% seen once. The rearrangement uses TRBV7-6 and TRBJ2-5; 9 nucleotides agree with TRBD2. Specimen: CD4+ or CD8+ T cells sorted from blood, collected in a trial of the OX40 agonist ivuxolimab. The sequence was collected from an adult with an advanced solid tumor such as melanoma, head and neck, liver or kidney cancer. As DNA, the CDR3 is TGTGCCAGCAGCTTGCAGACTAGCGGACCGCAAGAGACCCAGTACTTC. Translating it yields CASSLQTSGPQETQYF.